The entry below describes one TCR beta chain. The CDR3 spans 18 residues. From germline, CDR1 is LGHNA and CDR2 YNFKEQ. Unmatched junction bases numbered 10, after V lost 5 bases and J lost 2 bases. Authors' data handling: Amplifying reference gene primers gave estimates of nucleated cell counts. Clones were read by immunoSEQ multiplex PCR, and TCRdb kept only the in-frame ones, dropping some. That table gives V, J and clone size, and the DNA gave D and trimming. In the table there are over 200,000 clones, roughly 80% of which are singletons. This sample stems from a study of blood T cell repertoires in COVID-19. Study background: COVID-19 samples, acute and convalescent, were from the United States, Italy and Spain. The cDNA or gDNA used as material had been derived from T cells, B-cell-depleted T cells, or PBMCs.

The chain recombines TRBV4-2 with TRBJ2-1; TRBD2 aligns across 12 bases. The clonotype was recovered from a woman over 75 with active or convalescent COVID-19. Sequencing was performed on peripheral blood. CDR3 loop: CASSKISSGGAPYNEQFF. The CDR3 nucleotides read TGTGCCAGCAGCAAAATTTCTAGCGGGGGGGCCCCCTACAATGAGCAGTTCTTC.